This T cell receptor beta chain is drawn from a study of post-analysis software for immune sequencing data (dated by TCRdb to between 2015 and 2017). Turning to the overall study: Disease courses on record covered relapsing-remitting, secondary progressive and progressive-relapsing multiple sclerosis, though some patients had no subtype annotation. A subset of samples was prepared in parallel using single-end sample barcoding, then pooled and co-amplified after Illumina adapter ligation. The patient repertoires were set against eleven to twelve previously published healthy control repertoires from donors whose ages ranged from roughly 6 to 25 years. On the study overall, not on this receptor specifically: Direct clustering with F measure showed strong co-clustering of samples prepared in the same batch, prompting a batch-effect correction. Patients showed significantly higher frequencies than controls for roughly 5 TRBV segments, among them TRBV5-6, TRBV5-1 and TRBV20-1. The multiple sclerosis patient group was slightly younger than the control group. Multiple sclerosis patients had significantly lower normalized Chao1 diversity than controls, a result that suggests substantial peripheral T-cell clonal expansion.

To demonstrate the VDJtools post-analysis software, the study profiled TCR beta repertoires from the peripheral blood of about 13 young patients with multiple sclerosis. The multiple sclerosis patients were children and adolescents ranging in age from roughly 6 to 15 years. Libraries came from PCR. Sequencing took place on an Illumina HiSeq 2500. To reduce PCR and sequencing biases, unique molecular identifiers were incorporated into the TCR beta cDNA libraries. Every 1 to 10 million input T cells yielded 500,000 or so cDNA molecules, meaning each molecule approximated one T cell. The patient libraries were prepared and sequenced with the same protocol used for the earlier healthy control dataset. Within a given batch, samples were prepared together, multiplexed and sequenced on the same HiSeq lane. On the authors' methods: Raw barcoded reads were processed with MIGEC, and single-read molecular identifier groups were discarded before consensus assembly and CDR3 extraction. Clonotype tables were post-analysed with VDJtools, normalizing diversity by down-sampling all datasets to the smallest sample size. Repertoire overlap clustering matched CDR3 amino acid but not nucleotide sequences to correct batch-related cross-sample contamination. Clones were called with MiXCR by TCRdb after fastp trimmed the public reads at Q25, and only in-frame beta chains were retained. Duplicate CDR3 protein sequences are folded into a single record with the most common DNA and genes. It is TCRdb's table, rather than the study itself, that gives the V and J calls and clone size. For this sample the table gives roughly 800,000 distinct CDR3 sequences, of which approximately 50% were detected only once. Around 4.5% of the sample belongs to the ten largest clones.

CDR3 length: 15 amino acids, cysteine to phenylalanine. Kept here is only the CDR3 DNA, which spans 45 bases and is read in frame from base 1. V is cut by 0 bases and J by 4 bases, and the space between the germline ends is 13 bases. The germline V gene supplies CDR1 ENHRY and CDR2 SYGVKD. Remarks on this clonotype: Its antigen target is currently unknown. No base quality information exists; no much larger clone differs at one position.

The receptor was derived from a girl between 10 and 17 years old with multiple sclerosis. Specimen: blood. This sequence uses TRBV10-3 and TRBJ2-7; TRBD2 is a weak D gene call, 6 bases matching. The CDR3 amino acid sequence is: CAISESTRSEYEQYF. The nucleotides are TGTGCCATCAGTGAGTCGACTAGAAGCGAATACGAGCAGTACTTC.